This is a list of T cell receptor beta chains from one sample in a study of graft-versus-host responses after intestinal transplantation. Repertoires were generated with immunoSEQ multiplex PCR, while TCRdb's copy carries only in-frame clones and drops some. The sample carries some 55,000 clones, about 90% recorded once. The sequences come from PBMCs, collected approximately 97 weeks after intestinal transplant. These receptors originate from a human patient who received an intestinal transplant, so some T cells may come from the graft donor. Each CDR3 is given with its conserved first and last residue. D genes are given only for firm matches. Clone size appears in some rows only: once, few, many, or a class for an expanded clone.

>-|TRBV5-4|-|TRBJ2-7
CASSLDTALGEQYF
TGTGCCAGCAGCTTGGATACAGCCCTCGGGGAGCAGTACTTC
>-|TRBV6-1|-|TRBJ2-3
CASSAPGRTLTPTDTQYF
TGTGCCAGCAGTGCTCCCGGGAGAACCTTAACACCCACAGATACGCAGTATTTT
>TRBD1|TRBV13|-|TRBJ1-2
CASSAGTDYGYTF
TGTGCCAGCAGCGCCGGGACAGACTATGGCTACACCTTC
>TRBD1|TRBV29-1|-|TRBJ1-2
CSVDKGAFGYTF
TGCAGCGTTGATAAGGGGGCATTTGGCTACACCTTC
>TRBD2|TRBV6-6|-|TRBJ2-2
CASSGGYSTGELFF
TGTGCCAGCAGCGGGGGGTATAGCACCGGGGAGCTGTTTTTT
>-|TRBV10-1|-|TRBJ2-2
CASSESGHNTGELFF
TGCGCCAGCAGTGAGTCGGGGCACAACACCGGGGAGCTGTTTTTT
>TRBD2|TRBV7-9|-|TRBJ2-3
CASSFGSTSGGRSDTQYF
TGTGCCAGCAGCTTCGGGTCCACTAGCGGTGGGAGGTCAGATACGCAGTATTTT
>TRBD2|TRBV5-6|once|TRBJ2-2
CASSLGLAGQTGELFF
TGTGCCAGCAGCTTGGGACTAGCGGGTCAAACCGGGGAGCTGTTTTTT
>-|TRBV19|-|TRBJ1-3
CASRTEARNTIYF
TGTGCCAGTCGGACAGAAGCCAGAAACACCATATATTTT
>-|TRBV7-2|-|TRBJ2-2
CASSSGLNTGELFF
TGTGCCAGCAGCTCCGGACTGAACACCGGGGAGCTGTTTTTT
>TRBD2|TRBV18|-|TRBJ2-5
CASSPRGTSGAETQYF
TGTGCCAGCTCACCACGTGGGACTAGCGGGGCAGAGACCCAGTACTTC
>TRBD2|TRBV6-5|-|TRBJ2-3
CASSAGLAGGDTQYF
TGTGCCAGCAGCGCCGGACTAGCGGGAGGAGATACGCAGTATTTT
>-|TRBV5-6|-|TRBJ1-6
CASSLGGTPNSPLHF
TGTGCCAGCAGCTTGGGAGGGACCCCTAATTCACCCCTCCACTTT
>-|TRBV7-9|-|TRBJ2-1
CASSLLGYEQFF
TGTGCCAGCAGTCTACTAGGCTATGAGCAGTTCTTC
>TRBD1|TRBV27|-|TRBJ1-4
CASRPGGLNEKLFF
TGTGCCAGCAGACCAGGGGGCTTGAATGAAAAACTGTTTTTT
>-|TRBV4-1|once|TRBJ2-7
CASSQGGFSYEQYF
TGCGCCAGCAGCCAAGGAGGATTTTCCTACGAGCAGTACTTC
>-|TRBV5-1|-|TRBJ1-2
CASSLVQGSGYTF
TGCGCCAGCAGCTTGGTTCAGGGGAGCGGCTACACCTTC
>-|TRBV10-2|-|TRBJ2-7
CASSGQGREQYF
TGCGCCAGCAGTGGGCAGGGACGCGAGCAGTACTTC
>TRBD2|TRBV10-3|-|TRBJ2-7
CATQSLAGVYEQYF
TGTGCCACCCAAAGCTTAGCGGGGGTGTACGAGCAGTACTTC
>TRBD1|TRBV2|-|TRBJ2-7
CASSEDRGYEQYF
TGTGCCAGCAGTGAGGACAGGGGCTACGAGCAGTACTTC
>-|TRBV7-9|-|TRBJ1-4
CASSLRGERAEKLFF
TGTGCCAGCAGCTTACGAGGGGAGAGAGCCGAAAAACTGTTTTTT
>TRBD1|TRBV6-1|-|TRBJ2-1
CASRGQGATYNEQFF
TGTGCCAGCAGGGGACAGGGGGCCACTTACAATGAGCAGTTCTTC
>-|TRBV19|once|TRBJ1-4
CASSMGGGLLPNEKLFF
TGTGCCAGTAGTATGGGTGGGGGATTACTCCCTAATGAAAAACTGTTTTTT
>TRBD1|TRBV19|-|TRBJ1-1
CASSRDRETEAFF
TGTGCCAGTAGCCGGGACAGGGAGACTGAAGCTTTCTTT
>-|TRBV6-5|-|TRBJ2-7
CASSLAAYSYEQYF
TGTGCCAGCTCTTTAGCGGCGTACTCCTACGAGCAGTACTTC
>-|TRBV5-4|-|TRBJ2-7
CASSLVGGDHEQYF
TGTGCCAGCAGCTTGGTGGGGGGCGATCACGAGCAGTACTTC
>-|TRBV19|-|TRBJ2-4
CASSISRTNIQYF
TGTGCCAGTAGTATCTCGAGGACAAACATTCAGTACTTC
>-|TRBV5-1|-|TRBJ1-1
CASSLGAQRNTEAFF
TGCGCCAGCAGCTTGGGCGCCCAGCGGAACACTGAAGCTTTCTTT
>-|TRBV4-1|-|TRBJ1-1
CASSPDINTEAFF
TGCGCCAGCAGCCCGGACATAAACACTGAAGCTTTCTTT
>TRBD1|TRBV18|-|TRBJ2-5
CASSRSDREETQYF
TGTGCCAGCTCACGATCGGACAGGGAAGAGACCCAGTACTTC
>TRBD2|TRBV5-1|-|TRBJ2-2
CASSSSGGANTGELFF
TGCGCCAGCAGTTCTAGCGGGGGGGCGAACACCGGGGAGCTGTTTTTT
>-|TRBV4-1|-|TRBJ2-1
CASSQDGIRGGNEQFF
TGCGCCAGCAGCCAAGATGGGATCAGGGGCGGGAATGAGCAGTTCTTC
>-|TRBV9|once|TRBJ1-2
CASSTNRINYGYTF
TGTGCCAGCAGCACCAACAGGATTAACTATGGCTACACCTTC
>-|TRBV6-1|-|TRBJ1-6
CASTSRRNSPLHF
TGTGCCAGCACCTCCCGCCGGAATTCACCCCTCCACTTT
>TRBD1|TRBV11-2|-|TRBJ1-6
CASSLNTGQTNNSPLHF
TGTGCCAGCAGCTTAAATACGGGACAGACAAATAATTCACCCCTCCACTTT
>-|TRBV11-1|-|TRBJ1-2
CASSSGSLYGYTF
TGTGCCAGCAGCTCCGGTTCTCTCTATGGCTACACCTTC
>TRBD1|TRBV11-3|-|TRBJ2-7
CASSPRQGASSIEQYF
TGTGCCAGCAGCCCAAGACAGGGGGCGTCGTCTATCGAGCAGTACTTC
>TRBD1|TRBV9|once|TRBJ2-2
CASRTGENTGELFF
TGTGCCAGCAGAACAGGGGAGAACACCGGGGAGCTGTTTTTT
>-|TRBV2|-|TRBJ1-5
CASSGIQLYSNQPQHF
TGTGCCAGCAGTGGGATACAGCTTTATAGCAATCAGCCCCAGCATTTT
>-|TRBV2|-|TRBJ2-6
CASSEVAENVLTF
TGTGCCAGCAGTGAGGTAGCTGAGAACGTCCTGACTTTC
>TRBD1|TRBV6-1|once|TRBJ1-1
CASGGTGTEAFF
TGTGCCAGCGGGGGGACAGGGACCGAAGCTTTCTTT
>-|TRBV6-5|-|TRBJ1-1
CASSQRDQNTEAFF
TGTGCCAGCAGCCAGCGGGATCAGAACACTGAAGCTTTCTTT
>-|TRBV9|-|TRBJ2-2
CASSGDTGELFF
TGTGCCAGCAGCGGGGACACCGGGGAGCTGTTTTTT
>-|TRBV5-1|once|TRBJ1-1
CASSLERRLNTEAFF
TGCGCCAGCAGCTTGGAACGGCGGCTGAACACTGAAGCTTTCTTT
>-|TRBV18|-|TRBJ2-3
CASSPSSGSTDTQYF
TGTGCCAGCTCCCCCTCCTCAGGGAGCACAGATACGCAGTATTTT
>TRBD1|TRBV19|-|TRBJ2-7
CASRADRSSYEQYF
TGTGCCAGTCGGGCGGACAGGAGCTCCTACGAGCAGTACTTC
>-|TRBV6-1|-|TRBJ2-3
CASSEGLLTDTQYF
TGTGCCAGCAGTGAAGGCCTTCTCACAGATACGCAGTATTTT
>-|TRBV7-9|-|TRBJ1-2
CASSSLYGYTF
TGTGCCAGCAGCTCCTTATATGGCTACACCTTC
>-|TRBV6-5|-|TRBJ1-6
CAISEAQANSPLHF
TGTGCCATCAGTGAGGCCCAGGCCAATTCACCCCTCCACTTT
>-|TRBV10-2|-|TRBJ1-3
CASSESQASSGNTIYF
TGCGCCAGCAGTGAGTCACAGGCGTCCTCTGGAAACACCATATATTTT
>TRBD1|TRBV27|-|TRBJ2-5
CASSSDRGHTEETQYF
TGTGCCAGCAGCTCAGACAGGGGACACACTGAAGAGACCCAGTACTTC
>-|TRBV27|-|TRBJ2-1
CASSFLAAYNEQFF
TGTGCCAGCAGTTTTTTAGCGGCTTACAATGAGCAGTTCTTC
>-|TRBV5-1|-|TRBJ1-3
CASSLDSSGNTIYF
TGCGCCAGCAGCTTGGACAGCTCTGGAAACACCATATATTTT
>-|TRBV2|-|TRBJ1-2
CASRQSSYGYTF
TGTGCCAGCAGACAATCGAGCTATGGCTACACCTTC
>TRBD1|TRBV18|-|TRBJ1-1
CASSPGQMNTEAFF
TGTGCCAGCTCACCGGGACAGATGAACACTGAAGCTTTCTTT
>-|TRBV19|-|TRBJ1-4
CASTPGREANEKLFF
TGTGCCAGTACGCCAGGGAGGGAGGCTAATGAAAAACTGTTTTTT
>-|TRBV9|-|TRBJ2-1
CASSTGGQLNEQFF
TGTGCCAGCAGCACGGGGGGCCAGCTCAATGAGCAGTTCTTC
>-|TRBV7-9|-|TRBJ1-1
CASSFYRELNTEAFF
TGTGCCAGCAGCTTTTACAGGGAGCTGAACACTGAAGCTTTCTTT
>-|TRBV5-1|-|TRBJ1-1
CASSSLQGSNTEAFF
TGCGCCAGCAGCTCTTTACAGGGAAGTAACACTGAAGCTTTCTTT